This T cell receptor beta chain was sequenced for a study of radiation and T cells in renal cell carcinoma. Data came from immunoSEQ multiplex PCR; TCRdb stores just in-frame clones and leaves some out. Here the sample spans 130,000 to 150,000 clones, about nine tenths being singletons. Time point denoted: baseline pretreatment blood. Regarding treatment: 15 Gy SBRT to primary tumor, nephrectomy 4 weeks later. V gave up 4 bases and J gave up 2 bases, with 21 bases separating them. The CDR3 runs to 17 residues. Looked up from germline, CDR1 is MGHRA and CDR2 is YSYEKL. V gene TRBV4-1 combines with J gene TRBJ2-7; TRBD2 might be the D (9 bases). This specimen was blood, taken from a patient whose treatment included radiotherapy and nephrectomy. This TCR was sampled from a woman in her 70s with renal cell carcinoma. The CDR3 sequence is CASSLSGGLAGTYEQYF. The CDR3 region has the DNA TGCGCCAGCAGCCTCTCAGGGGGCCTAGCGGGGACCTACGAGCAGTACTTC.